One sample yielded the 5 T cell receptor beta chains listed below, sequenced in a study of monozygotic twins with inflammatory bowel disease. TCRdb reprocessed the 5' RACE reads and reports one entry per CDR3 protein, with no DNA. The table for this sample gives approximately 300,000 distinct CDR3 sequences. The sample taken for sequencing was blood. The receptors were gathered from a human donor with ulcerative colitis or Crohn's disease, or a healthy co-twin of an affected twin (not recorded which).

This chain connects TRBV7-2 to TRBJ1-1; without DNA, the TCRdb call of TRBD1 cannot be checked. The germline V gene encodes CDR1 SGHTA and CDR2 FQGNSA. This CDR3 is 14 amino acids long. The CDR3 is CASSQIQGASEAFF.

The V gene is TRBV15, the J gene TRBJ2-3. Germline-derived CDR1 and CDR2 are LNHNV and YYDKDF (reference sequence). The CDR3 loop spans 15 amino acids. The chain's CDR3 is CATSRVKGNTDTQYF. Full variable domain (rest looked up from reference TRBV15 and TRBJ2-3): DAMVIQNPRYQVTQFGKPVTLSCSQTLNHNVMYWYQQKSSQAPKLLFHYYDKDFNNEADTPDNFQSRRPNTSFCFLDIRSPGLGDTAMYLCATSRVKGNTDTQYFGPGTRLTVL.

The rearrangement uses TRBV18 and TRBJ2-2. The CDR3 is 16 residues long. Germline values: CDR1 KGHSH, CDR2 LQKENI. The CDR3 loop is CASSPRPSQTTGELFF. The full variable domain, in which reference TRBV18 and TRBJ2-2 provide the parts outside the CDR3, is NAGVMQNPRHLVRRRGQEARLRCSPMKGHSHVYWYRQLPEEGLKFMVYLQKENIIDESGMPKERFSAEFPKEGPSILRIQQVVRGDSAAYFCASSPRPSQTTGELFFGEGSRLTVL.

The J gene is TRBJ1-2, the V gene TRBV6-6; lacking DNA, the TRBD1 call made by TCRdb goes unchecked. This CDR3 has 14 amino acids. Germline CDR1 reads MNHNY; CDR2 reads SVGAGI (reference sequence). The CDR3 reads CASSYSNSGYGYTF.

This chain connects TRBV18 to TRBJ1-4. Per germline, CDR1 KGHSH and CDR2 LQKENI. The CDR3 loop spans 12 amino acids. This CDR3 reads CASSPEAEKLFF.